This TCR beta chain is drawn from a study of cytomegalovirus exposure and HLA in healthy donors. Study details: One earlier analysis, a look at around 170 million T cells, found around 110 million unique TCR beta sequences.

This CDR3 region has 14 residues. Per the germline V gene, CDR1 is SGHTA and CDR2 is FQGNSA. Trimming cost V 1 base and J 6 bases, with 13 bases left between them. Regarding the study as a whole: The study flagged some 170 TCR beta chains as cytomegalovirus-associated. In a later analysis, at a false discovery rate of 0.05, roughly 16,000 TCR beta sequences matched HLA alleles. It was shown in a later analysis that HLA-associated TCR beta chains were more clonally expanded than other, equally common chains.

The PCR made use of 60 Vbeta and 13 Jbeta primers. Data came from immunoSEQ multiplex PCR; TCRdb stores just in-frame clones and leaves some out. The table has some 140,000 clones, roughly 80% seen once. This clone was picked up one time. Its cognate antigen is unknown. The origin of this receptor is a man between 18 and 35 years old in good health and CMV-seronegative. The chain has TRBV7-2 and TRBJ2-7; no clear D. The sample comprised PBMCs. In DNA form, the CDR3 reads TGTGCCAGCAGCTTAGACGGGTCGGAAGGCGAGCAGTACTTC. Amino acid sequence: CASSLDGSEGEQYF.